This TCR beta chain was recovered during a study of blood T cell repertoires in COVID-19. Study-level background: Collection of acute and convalescent COVID-19 samples took place in the United States, Italy and Spain. In each case, the material was cDNA or gDNA derived from T cells, B-cell-depleted T cells, or PBMCs.

How the authors handled the data: From reference gene primer amplification, estimates of nucleated cell counts were derived. Here immunoSEQ multiplex PCR was the method, and the copy in TCRdb shows in-frame clones only, minus some. The DNA was the basis for D and trimming; V, J and clone size are from that table. The table records approximately 27,000 clones, over 85% of them present only once. This sequence was found in a human donor with active COVID-19. The donor label of this sample is uncertain. The sample was peripheral blood.

CDR3 residues: CASTTLRPLTEDEQYF. CDR3 in DNA: TGTGCCAGCACCACACTGCGACCCCTAACGGAGGACGAGCAGTACTTC. J is TRBJ2-7 and V is TRBV6-7, with a weak D call TRBD2 (5 bases). TRBV6-7 is placed among ORFs of uncertain function. V was clipped by 7 bases and J by 5 bases, with 24 bases between them. CDR3 length: 16 residues.